A selection of T cell receptor beta chains follows, all from one sample in a study of T cells in Graves' hyperthyroidism and ophthalmopathy. TCRdb used MiXCR to reprocess the multiplex PCR reads, holding one entry per CDR3 protein. Altogether over 500,000 distinct CDR3 sequences are present, 35% to 50% being singletons, with the ten largest covering around 47%. The sequencing sample was made of peripheral blood or thyroid tissue (not recorded which). All receptors derive from an adult woman with Graves' disease, either hyperthyroidism or ophthalmopathy (not recorded which). CDR3s include the opening cysteine and the closing phenylalanine or tryptophan. D genes are given only for firm matches. The size field is filled for only some rows; it gives once, few, many or a size class.

clone_size j_call v_call d_call cdr3_aa cdr3_nt
few TRBJ1-5 TRBV10-3 - CAISESSGSNEHF TGTGCCATCAGTGAGTCCAGCGGGAGCAACGAGCATTTT
- TRBJ2-5 TRBV5-4 TRBD2 CASRRGLAGQETQYF TGTGCCAGCAGGCGTGGACTAGCGGGACAAGAGACCCAGTACTTC
many TRBJ1-1 TRBV10-3 - CAISWATNTEAFF TGTGCCATATCGTGGGCGACGAACACTGAAGCTTTCTTT
few TRBJ2-7 TRBV7-8 TRBD2 CASSFSSGSLSYEQYF TGTGCCAGCAGCTTCTCTAGCGGGAGTTTGTCCTACGAGCAGTACTTC
- TRBJ1-5 TRBV15 - CATSRDRAGWMINQPQHF TGTGCCACCAGCAGAGATCGAGCGGGGTGGATGATCAATCAGCCCCAGCATTTT
few TRBJ1-3 TRBV25-1 - CASSDPNVRGGAGNTIYF TGTGCCAGCAGTGACCCCAACGTCAGGGGAGGGGCTGGAAACACCATATATTTT
- TRBJ1-2 TRBV7-3 - CASNAPGHGLFF TGTGCCAGCAACGCACCGGGACACGGGCTGTTCTTC
- TRBJ2-7 TRBV9 - CASSKAGHSGGEQYF TGTGCCAGCAGCAAAGCTGGCCACTCTGGGGGCGAGCAGTACTTC
- TRBJ2-2 TRBV7-6 TRBD1 CASSLSRTGGNTGELFF TGTGCCAGCAGCTTATCCCGGACAGGGGGGAACACCGGGGAGCTGTTTTTT
- TRBJ1-2 TRBV10-3 - CASSELWSGGDGYTF TGTGCCAGCAGTGAATTGTGGTCGGGAGGGGATGGCTACACCTTC
- TRBJ2-5 TRBV20-1 - CSAGGVGTPYF TGCAGTGCTGGCGGGGTGGGGACCCCGTACTTC
- TRBJ2-2 TRBV10-3 - CAISERGDGDTGELFF TGTGCCATCAGTGAACGAGGGGACGGCGACACCGGGGAGCTGTTTTTT
- TRBJ1-1 TRBV9 - CASSDPFGNMNTEAFF TGTGCCAGCAGTGACCCTTTCGGAAATATGAACACTGAAGCTTTCTTT
many TRBJ2-5 TRBV10-1 - CASSESTTGKETQYF TGCGCCAGCAGTGAGTCGACAACAGGGAAAGAGACCCAGTACTTC
many TRBJ1-2 TRBV6-5 TRBD1 CASSPGTAPGYTF TGTGCCAGCAGCCCGGGGACAGCACCTGGCTACACCTTC